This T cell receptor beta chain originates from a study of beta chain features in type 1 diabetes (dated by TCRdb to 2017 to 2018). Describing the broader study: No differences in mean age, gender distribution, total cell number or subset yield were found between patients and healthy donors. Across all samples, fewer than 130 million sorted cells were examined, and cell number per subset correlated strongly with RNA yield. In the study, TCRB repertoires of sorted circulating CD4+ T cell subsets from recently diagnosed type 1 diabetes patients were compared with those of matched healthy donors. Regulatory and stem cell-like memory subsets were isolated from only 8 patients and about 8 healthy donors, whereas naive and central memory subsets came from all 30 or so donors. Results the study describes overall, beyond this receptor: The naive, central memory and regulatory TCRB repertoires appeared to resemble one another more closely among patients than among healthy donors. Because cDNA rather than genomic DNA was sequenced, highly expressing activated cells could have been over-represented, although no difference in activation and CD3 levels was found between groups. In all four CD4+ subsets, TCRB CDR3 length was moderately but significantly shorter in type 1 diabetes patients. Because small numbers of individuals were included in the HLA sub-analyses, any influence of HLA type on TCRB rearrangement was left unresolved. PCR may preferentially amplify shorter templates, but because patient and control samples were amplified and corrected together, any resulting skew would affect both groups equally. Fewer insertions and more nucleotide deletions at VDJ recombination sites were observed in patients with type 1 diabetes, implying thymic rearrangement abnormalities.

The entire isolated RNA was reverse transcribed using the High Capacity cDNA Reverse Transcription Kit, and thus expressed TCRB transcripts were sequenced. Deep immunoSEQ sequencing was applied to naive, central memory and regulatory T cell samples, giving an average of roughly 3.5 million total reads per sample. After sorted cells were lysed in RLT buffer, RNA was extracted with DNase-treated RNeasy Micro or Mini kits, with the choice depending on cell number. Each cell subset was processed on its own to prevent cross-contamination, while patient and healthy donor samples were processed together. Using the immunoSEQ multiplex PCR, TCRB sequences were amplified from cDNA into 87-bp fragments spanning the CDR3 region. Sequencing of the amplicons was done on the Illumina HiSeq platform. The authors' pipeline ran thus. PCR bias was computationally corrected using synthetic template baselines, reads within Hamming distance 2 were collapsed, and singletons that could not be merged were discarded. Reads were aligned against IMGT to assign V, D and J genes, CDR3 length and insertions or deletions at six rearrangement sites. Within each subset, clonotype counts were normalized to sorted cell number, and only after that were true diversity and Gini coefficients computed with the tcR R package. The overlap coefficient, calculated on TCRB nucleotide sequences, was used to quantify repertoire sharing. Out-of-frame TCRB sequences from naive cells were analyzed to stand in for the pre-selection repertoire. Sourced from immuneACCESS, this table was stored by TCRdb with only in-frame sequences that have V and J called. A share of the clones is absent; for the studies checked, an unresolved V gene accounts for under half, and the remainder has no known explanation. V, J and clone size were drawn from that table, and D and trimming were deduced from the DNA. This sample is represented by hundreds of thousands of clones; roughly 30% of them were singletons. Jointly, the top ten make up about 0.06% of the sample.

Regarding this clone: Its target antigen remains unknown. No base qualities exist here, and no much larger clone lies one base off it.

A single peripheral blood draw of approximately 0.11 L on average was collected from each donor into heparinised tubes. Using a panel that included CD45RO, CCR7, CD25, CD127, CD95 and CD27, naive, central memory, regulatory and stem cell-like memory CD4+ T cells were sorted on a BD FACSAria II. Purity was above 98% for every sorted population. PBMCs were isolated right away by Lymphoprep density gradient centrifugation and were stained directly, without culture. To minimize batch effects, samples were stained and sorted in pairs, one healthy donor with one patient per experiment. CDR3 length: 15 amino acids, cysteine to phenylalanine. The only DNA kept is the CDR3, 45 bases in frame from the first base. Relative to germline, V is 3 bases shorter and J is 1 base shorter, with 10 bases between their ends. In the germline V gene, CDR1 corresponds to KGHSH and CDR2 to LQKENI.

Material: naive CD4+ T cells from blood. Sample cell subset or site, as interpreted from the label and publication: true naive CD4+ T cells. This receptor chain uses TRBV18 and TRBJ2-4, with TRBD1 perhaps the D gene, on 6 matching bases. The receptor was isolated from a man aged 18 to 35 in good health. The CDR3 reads CASSPGQYAKNIQYF. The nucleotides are TGTGCCAGCTCACCTGGACAGTACGCCAAAAACATTCAGTACTTC.